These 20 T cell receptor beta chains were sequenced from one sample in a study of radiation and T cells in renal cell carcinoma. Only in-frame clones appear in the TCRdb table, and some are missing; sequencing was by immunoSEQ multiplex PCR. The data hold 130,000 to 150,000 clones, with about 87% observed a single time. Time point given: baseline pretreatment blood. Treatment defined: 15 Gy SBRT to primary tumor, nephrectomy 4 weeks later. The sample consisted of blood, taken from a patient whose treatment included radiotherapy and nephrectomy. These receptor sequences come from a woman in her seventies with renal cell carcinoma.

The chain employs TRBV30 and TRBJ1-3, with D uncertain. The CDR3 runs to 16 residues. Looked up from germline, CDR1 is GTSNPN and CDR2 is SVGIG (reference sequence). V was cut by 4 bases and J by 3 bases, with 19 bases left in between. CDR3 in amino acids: CAWTSLWLTNGNTIYF. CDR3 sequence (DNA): TGTGCCTGGACCTCGCTATGGTTAACTAATGGAAACACCATATATTTT.

CDR3 sequence reads: CASSGTGVVPEAFF. CDR3 bases: TGTGCCAGCAGTGGCACGGGGGTCGTGCCTGAAGCTTTCTTT. The chain is built from TRBV6-1 and TRBJ1-1; TRBD1 might be the D (5 bases). V lost 4 bases and J lost 6, with 15 bases in between. This CDR3 has 14 amino acids. CDR1 and CDR2 (germline): MNHNS, SASEGT.

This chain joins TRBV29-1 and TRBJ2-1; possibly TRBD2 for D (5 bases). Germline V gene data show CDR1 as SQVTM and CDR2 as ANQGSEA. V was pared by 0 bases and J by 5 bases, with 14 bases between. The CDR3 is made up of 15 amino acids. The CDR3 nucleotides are TGCAGCGTTGAAGATCACCGGACTCCCGACAATGAGCAGTTCTTC. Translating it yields CSVEDHRTPDNEQFF.

CDR3 sequence (DNA): TGTGCCAGCAGTTTACAGGGGAACACTGAAGCTTTCTTT. Amino acids: CASSLQGNTEAFF. The chain carries TRBV27 and TRBJ1-1; D may be TRBD1 (5 bases). The CDR3 totals 13 residues. Germline V gene sequence: CDR1 MNHEY, CDR2 SMNVEV (reference sequence). Trimming shortened V by 2 bases and J by 1 base, and 5 bases separated the two germline ends.

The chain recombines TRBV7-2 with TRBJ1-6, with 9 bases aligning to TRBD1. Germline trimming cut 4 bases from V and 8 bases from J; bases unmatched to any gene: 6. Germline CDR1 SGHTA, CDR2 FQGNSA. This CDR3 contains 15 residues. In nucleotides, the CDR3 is TGTGCCAGCAGCTCGGGGACAGGGCGAGATTCACCCCTCCACTTT. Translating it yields CASSSGTGRDSPLHF.

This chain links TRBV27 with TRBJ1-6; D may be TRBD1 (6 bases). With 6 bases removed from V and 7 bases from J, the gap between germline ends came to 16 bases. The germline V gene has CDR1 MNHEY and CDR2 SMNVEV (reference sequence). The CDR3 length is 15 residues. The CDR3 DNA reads TGTGCCAGCAGGTTACAGGCGGGGGCGAATTCACCCCTCCACTTT. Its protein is CASRLQAGANSPLHF.

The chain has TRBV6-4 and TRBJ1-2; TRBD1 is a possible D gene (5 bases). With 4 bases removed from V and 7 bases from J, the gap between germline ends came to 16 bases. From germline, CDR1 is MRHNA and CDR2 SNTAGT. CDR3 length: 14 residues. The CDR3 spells CASSATPRGGGYTF. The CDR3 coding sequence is TGTGCCAGCAGTGCCACACCAAGGGGAGGTGGCTACACCTTC.

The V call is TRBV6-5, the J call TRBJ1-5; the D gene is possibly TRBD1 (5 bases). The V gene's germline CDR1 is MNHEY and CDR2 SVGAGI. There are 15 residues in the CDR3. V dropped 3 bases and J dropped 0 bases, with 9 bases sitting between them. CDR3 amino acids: CASSYTRDSNQPQHF. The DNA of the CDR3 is TGTGCCAGCAGTTATACCAGGGATAGCAATCAGCCCCAGCATTTT.

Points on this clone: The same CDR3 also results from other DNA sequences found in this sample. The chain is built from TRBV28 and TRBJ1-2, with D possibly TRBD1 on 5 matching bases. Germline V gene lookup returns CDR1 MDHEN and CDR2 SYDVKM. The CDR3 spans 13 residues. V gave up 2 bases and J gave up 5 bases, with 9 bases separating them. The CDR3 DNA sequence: TGTGCCAGCAGTTTACGGGGCGGGTATGGCTACACCTTC. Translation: CASSLRGGYGYTF.

In nucleotides, the CDR3 is TGTGCCAGCAGCTTAGGATTAGGGGGTGCCCTCCACTTT. Translation gives CASSLGLGGALHF. V is TRBV7-3 and J is TRBJ1-6, with a tentative D call TRBD1 (6 bases). The CDR3 has 13 residues. V lost 2 bases and J lost 14, with 13 bases in between. Germline V CDR1 and CDR2: SGHTA, FQGTGA. Based on the CDR3 plus reference TRBV7-3 and TRBJ1-6, the full variable domain is GAGVSQTPSNKVTEKGKYVELRCDPISGHTALYWYRQSLGQGPEFLIYFQGTGAADDSGLPNDRFFAVRPEGSVSTLKIQRTERGDSAVYLCASSLGLGGALHFGNGTRLTVT.

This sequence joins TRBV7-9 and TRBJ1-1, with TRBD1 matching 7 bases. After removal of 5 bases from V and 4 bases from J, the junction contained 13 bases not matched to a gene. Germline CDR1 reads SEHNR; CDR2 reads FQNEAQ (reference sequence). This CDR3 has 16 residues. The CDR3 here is CASSTRQGKGGTEAFF. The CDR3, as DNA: TGTGCCAGCAGCACACGACAGGGTAAAGGGGGCACTGAAGCTTTCTTT.

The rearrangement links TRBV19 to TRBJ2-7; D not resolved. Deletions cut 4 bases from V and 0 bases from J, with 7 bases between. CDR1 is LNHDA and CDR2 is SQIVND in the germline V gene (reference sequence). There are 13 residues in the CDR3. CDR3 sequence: CASSTRNSYEQYF. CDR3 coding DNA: TGTGCCAGTAGTACGAGGAACTCCTACGAGCAGTACTTC.

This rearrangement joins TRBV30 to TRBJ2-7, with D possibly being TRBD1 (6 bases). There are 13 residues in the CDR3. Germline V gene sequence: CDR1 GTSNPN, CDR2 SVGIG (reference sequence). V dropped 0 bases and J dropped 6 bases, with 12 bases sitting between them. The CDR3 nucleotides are TGTGCCTGGAGTGTACGACGAGGGGGCGAGCAGTACTTC. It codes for CAWSVRRGGEQYF.

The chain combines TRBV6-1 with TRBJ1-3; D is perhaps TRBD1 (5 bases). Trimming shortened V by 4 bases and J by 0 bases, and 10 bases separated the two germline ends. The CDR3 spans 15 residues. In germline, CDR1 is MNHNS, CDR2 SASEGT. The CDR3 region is CASSVKGFSGNTIYF. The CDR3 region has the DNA TGTGCCAGCAGTGTTAAGGGGTTCTCTGGAAACACCATATATTTT.

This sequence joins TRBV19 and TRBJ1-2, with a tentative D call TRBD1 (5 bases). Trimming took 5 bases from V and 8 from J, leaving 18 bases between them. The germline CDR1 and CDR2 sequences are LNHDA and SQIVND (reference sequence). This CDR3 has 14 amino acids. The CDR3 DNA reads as TGTGCCAGTAGTTCCACCCGGGGCCAGGGAGGCTACACCTTC. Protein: CASSSTRGQGGYTF.

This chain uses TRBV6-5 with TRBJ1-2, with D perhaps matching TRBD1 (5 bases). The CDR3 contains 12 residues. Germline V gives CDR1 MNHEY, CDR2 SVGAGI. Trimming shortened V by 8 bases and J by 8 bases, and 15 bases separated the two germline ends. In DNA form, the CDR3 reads TGTGCCAGCTATAGGGGCATTGGGGGCTACACCTTC. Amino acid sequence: CASYRGIGGYTF.

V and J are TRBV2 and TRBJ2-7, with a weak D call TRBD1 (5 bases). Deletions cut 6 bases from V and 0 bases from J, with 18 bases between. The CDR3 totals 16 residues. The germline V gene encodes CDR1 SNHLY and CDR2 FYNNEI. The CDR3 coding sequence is TGTGCCAGCAGCTACATTAAGGGGAAGAGCTCCTACGAGCAGTACTTC. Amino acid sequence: CASSYIKGKSSYEQYF.

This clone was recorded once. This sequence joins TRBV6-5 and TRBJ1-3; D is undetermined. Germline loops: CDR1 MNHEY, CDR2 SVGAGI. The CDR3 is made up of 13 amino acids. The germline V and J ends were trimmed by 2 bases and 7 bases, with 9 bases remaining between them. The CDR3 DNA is TGTGCCAGCAGTTACCGGATTGGGAACACCATATATTTT. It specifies CASSYRIGNTIYF.

The CDR3 nucleotides are TGTGCCAGCAGCTTGGCCTTGACTAATGAAAAACTGTTTTTT. It specifies CASSLALTNEKLFF. The V and J genes are TRBV5-6 and TRBJ1-4, with D hard to call. This CDR3 spans 14 amino acids. The germline gives CDR1 SGHDT, CDR2 YYEEEE. V dropped 0 bases and J dropped 2 bases, with 5 bases sitting between them.

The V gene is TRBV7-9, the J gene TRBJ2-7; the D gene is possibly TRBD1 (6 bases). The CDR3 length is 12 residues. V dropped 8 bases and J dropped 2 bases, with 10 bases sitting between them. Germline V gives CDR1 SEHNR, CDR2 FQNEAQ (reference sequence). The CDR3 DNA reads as TGTGCCAGCGCCGGACAGCCCTACGAGCAGTACTTC. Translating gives CASAGQPYEQYF.